The 26 T cell receptor beta chains below all came from one sample that was sequenced in a study of T cell responses to AZD1222 COVID-19 vaccine. The method was immunoSEQ multiplex PCR; TCRdb's version includes in-frame clones alone and lacks a portion of them. The sample includes about 140,000 clones, 85% to 95% of them seen just once. Sample: peripheral blood, taken on day 0 of AZD1222 vaccination. These TCRs come from an adult in good health.

CDR3: CASSLLSTSGELFF. DNA for the CDR3: TGTGCCAGCAGCTTGTTGTCCACTAGTGGGGAGCTGTTTTTT. The chain couples TRBV7-2 to TRBJ2-2; D is possibly TRBD2 (5 bases). Trimming shortened V by 3 bases and J by 8 bases, and 13 bases separated the two germline ends. This CDR3 comprises 14 residues. The germline V gene encodes CDR1 SGHTA and CDR2 FQGNSA.

CDR3 region: CASSLGQALGEQYF. In DNA, the CDR3 is TGTGCCAGCAGCTTAGGACAGGCCCTGGGCGAGCAGTACTTC. V and J are TRBV7-2 and TRBJ2-7, with D maybe TRBD1 (6 bases). From germline, CDR1 is SGHTA and CDR2 FQGNSA. The V gene lost 1 base and the J gene lost 6 bases, with 13 bases spanning the gap. The CDR3 is made up of 14 amino acids.

This sequence joins TRBV29-1 and TRBJ1-2; a weak D match, TRBD1 (5 bases). CDR1 is SQVTM, CDR2 ANQGSEA, per germline. The CDR3 consists of 13 residues. Deletions cut 1 base from V and 11 bases from J, with 17 bases between. The CDR3 coding sequence is TGCAGCGTTGAAGGCTGGACACGGGACCATTACACCTTC. Translation gives CSVEGWTRDHYTF.

The chain couples TRBV6-2 or TRBV6-3 to TRBJ2-7; D is undetermined. The CDR3 has 17 residues. The germline V and J ends were trimmed by 2 bases and 0 bases, with 17 bases remaining between them. Germline CDR1 reads MNHEY; CDR2 reads SVGEGT. This CDR3 is CASSYTDIAYSSYEQYF. CDR3 bases: TGTGCCAGCAGTTACACCGACATCGCTTACTCCTCCTACGAGCAGTACTTC.

This clone is a singleton in its sample. The V gene is TRBV6-5, the J gene TRBJ2-7; 7 bases are shared with TRBD2. Germline V CDR1 and CDR2: MNHEY, SVGAGI. J was trimmed by 0 bases and V by 6 bases; bases with no gene match: 5. This CDR3 is built from 14 residues. The CDR3 region is CASSQTSSSYEQYF. CDR3 DNA: TGTGCCAGCAGCCAGACTAGCAGCTCCTACGAGCAGTACTTC.

The chain is built from TRBV5-1 and TRBJ1-2; weak D call: TRBD1 (5 bases). Germline assignment: CDR1 SGHRS and CDR2 YFSETQ. The V and J ends lost 5 bases and 4 bases respectively, with 9 bases between them. The CDR3 loop spans 12 amino acids. In DNA form, the CDR3 reads TGCGCCAGCAGGAGGGGTGGCTATGGCTACACCTTC. Protein product: CASRRGGYGYTF.

The V gene is TRBV28, the J gene TRBJ1-1; D is unresolved. Germline V CDR1 and CDR2: MDHEN, SYDVKM. CDR3 size: 16 residues. V lost 5 bases and J 0 bases, leaving 16 bases between the germline ends. This CDR3 reads CASSPDTTFMNTEAFF. Here the CDR3 DNA reads TGTGCCAGCAGTCCCGACACGACTTTTATGAACACTGAAGCTTTCTTT.

The chain combines TRBV10-3 with TRBJ2-7; weak D call: TRBD1 (6 bases). CDR3 size: 12 residues. Per the germline V gene, CDR1 is ENHRY and CDR2 is SYGVKD. V lost 6 bases and J lost 4, with 10 bases in between. DNA of the CDR3: TGTGCCATCAGCAACAGGGATTACGAGCAGTACTTC. It translates to CAISNRDYEQYF.

The rearrangement links TRBV11-3 to TRBJ2-3; the match to TRBD2 covers 9 bases. CDR3 length: 15 residues. The V gene end was trimmed by 4 bases and the J gene end by 3 bases; junction bases not matched to a gene: 5. Germline V gene data show CDR1 as SGHNT and CDR2 as YENEEA. CDR3 residues: CASSYRLADTDTQYF. The CDR3 DNA reads TGTGCCAGCAGCTACCGACTAGCGGATACAGATACGCAGTATTTT.

This chain connects TRBV10-3 to TRBJ2-7; TRBD1 aligns across 7 bases. Germline lookup yields CDR1 ENHRY and CDR2 SYGVKD. J was trimmed by 2 bases and V by 6 bases; bases with no gene match: 7. There are 14 residues in the CDR3. The CDR3: CAIRRTGTTYEQYF. The CDR3 region has the DNA TGTGCCATCAGGAGGACAGGTACTACCTACGAGCAGTACTTC.

V and J are TRBV5-6 and TRBJ1-6; D gene ambiguous. V was cut by 2 bases and J by 10 bases, with 7 bases left in between. From germline, CDR1 is SGHDT and CDR2 YYEEEE. This CDR3 region has 12 residues. The CDR3 sequence: CASSFSGSPLHF. The CDR3 nucleotides are TGTGCCAGCAGCTTCTCAGGCTCACCCCTCCACTTT.

This CDR3 reads CASSLARLPRYEQYF. The CDR3 DNA follows: TGCGCCAGCAGCTTGGCCCGACTACCCCGCTACGAGCAGTACTTC. The V and J genes are TRBV5-1 and TRBJ2-7; D perhaps matches TRBD2 (5 bases). V dropped 0 bases and J dropped 3 bases, with 13 bases sitting between them. The CDR3 contains 15 residues. The germline V gene has CDR1 SGHRS and CDR2 YFSETQ.

The V call is TRBV18, the J call TRBJ1-1, with D maybe TRBD1 (5 bases). Between the trimmed V and J ends, which lost 3 bases and 1 base, there was a span of 12 bases. Germline CDR1 reads KGHSH; CDR2 reads LQKENI. The CDR3 has 15 amino acids. The DNA of the CDR3 is TGTGCCAGCTCACCGAGTGGAGGGGCGAACACTGAAGCTTTCTTT. Its translation: CASSPSGGANTEAFF.

This rearrangement joins TRBV28 to TRBJ1-6; possible D gene TRBD1, 5 bases. In germline, CDR1 is MDHEN, CDR2 SYDVKM. The CDR3 spans 18 residues. Deletions cut 6 bases from V and 0 bases from J, with 18 bases between. In DNA, the CDR3 is TGTGCCAGCAGAACTATTGAACAGGCGAGCTCCTATAATTCACCCCTCCACTTT. Its translation: CASRTIEQASSYNSPLHF.

The chain uses TRBV9 and TRBJ2-2, with 8 bases fitting TRBD1. Germline V lookup: CDR1 SGDLS, CDR2 YYNGEE. After removal of 3 bases from V and 5 bases from J, the junction contained 9 bases not matched to a gene. The CDR3 contains 16 residues. The CDR3 DNA sequence: TGTGCCAGCAGCGACGCCCAGGGGGCTTTAACCGGGGAGCTGTTTTTT. It translates to CASSDAQGALTGELFF.

The V call is TRBV6-5, the J call TRBJ1-1, with D possibly TRBD1 on 5 matching bases. V was clipped by 5 bases and J by 5 bases, with 15 bases between them. The CDR3 sequence is 14 residues long. CDR1 and CDR2 (germline): MNHEY, SVGAGI. CDR3 nucleotide sequence: TGTGCCAGCAGTAACCAGGGAGCTGGAACTGAAGCTTTCTTT. Protein sequence: CASSNQGAGTEAFF.

This sequence joins TRBV5-1 and TRBJ1-1; D is uncertain. Germline assignment: CDR1 SGHRS and CDR2 YFSETQ. V lost 4 bases and J 7 bases, leaving 14 bases between the germline ends. The CDR3 runs 13 residues. This chain's CDR3 is CASSPSGNREAFF. As DNA, the CDR3 is TGCGCCAGCAGCCCCTCGGGAAATCGTGAAGCTTTCTTT.

This clone showed up just a few times. CDR3 nucleotide sequence: TGTGCCAGCAGTGGGTGGCAGGACTATAATTCACCCCTCCACTTT. Translating gives CASSGWQDYNSPLHF. J is TRBJ1-6 and V is TRBV2; D ambiguous. V lost 4 bases and J lost 3, with 10 bases in between. Germline V gene lookup returns CDR1 SNHLY and CDR2 FYNNEI. This CDR3 is built from 15 residues.

This clone appeared a single time. This chain links TRBV19 with TRBJ1-1, with TRBD1 matching over 7 bases. Germline V lookup: CDR1 LNHDA, CDR2 SQIVND (reference sequence). The J segment lost 2 bases and the V segment lost 3 bases, leaving 6 bases of the junction unmatched. This CDR3 region has 15 residues. The CDR3 DNA reads as TGTGCCAGTAGTATTGGGGCAGGGGGAAACACTGAAGCTTTCTTT. Amino acids: CASSIGAGGNTEAFF.

The V gene is TRBV15, the J gene TRBJ1-2; D might be TRBD1 (5 bases). Looked up from germline, CDR1 is LNHNV and CDR2 is YYDKDF (reference sequence). The V end was cut by 3 bases, the J end by 8 bases, with 25 bases between. The CDR3 consists of 17 residues. This chain's CDR3 is CATSRGPLGRGAEGYTF. The CDR3 DNA sequence: TGTGCCACCAGCAGGGGCCCCTTGGGACGAGGGGCTGAGGGCTACACCTTC.

The chain joins TRBV27 to TRBJ1-1; D is unresolved. The CDR3 consists of 13 residues. Trimming removed 0 bases from V and 7 bases from J, with 9 bases in between. CDR1 is MNHEY and CDR2 is SMNVEV in the germline V gene (reference sequence). CDR3 amino acids: CASSLSGGLEAFF. The CDR3 DNA reads as TGTGCCAGCAGTTTATCGGGAGGGCTTGAAGCTTTCTTT.

The chain is built from TRBV29-1 and TRBJ2-7; TRBD2 matches 9 bases. Germline trimming cut 0 bases from V and 5 bases from J; bases unmatched to any gene: 11. The CDR3 is 16 amino acids. Germline V gives CDR1 SQVTM, CDR2 ANQGSEA. The CDR3 nucleotides read TGCAGCGTTGAAGATCGGGGGGCGGGAGGGCCCCACGAGCAGTACTTC. Translating gives CSVEDRGAGGPHEQYF.

The chain employs TRBV28 and TRBJ2-7, with D possibly being TRBD2 (5 bases). The CDR3 runs 13 residues. V lost 3 bases to trimming and J lost 2 bases, with 8 bases between them. Per the germline V gene, CDR1 is MDHEN and CDR2 is SYDVKM. The CDR3 bases are TGTGCCAGCAGTTTTAGCGATGCCTACGAGCAGTACTTC. Translating it yields CASSFSDAYEQYF.

This chain uses TRBV10-3 with TRBJ1-5; D unresolved. Germline lookup yields CDR1 ENHRY and CDR2 SYGVKD. Trimming took off 4 bases at V and 3 bases at J, with 16 bases between the two ends. This CDR3 spans 16 amino acids. The CDR3 protein is CAISAREPPHNQPQHF. The CDR3 DNA is TGTGCCATCAGTGCTAGGGAACCGCCCCACAATCAGCCCCAGCATTTT.

The chain employs TRBV6-5 and TRBJ2-1; 8 nucleotides line up with TRBD1. The CDR3 runs to 15 residues. J was trimmed by 0 bases and V by 6 bases; bases with no gene match: 4. Germline values: CDR1 MNHEY, CDR2 SVGAGI. DNA of the CDR3: TGTGCCAGCAGGCCAACAGGGGGCTCCTACAATGAGCAGTTCTTC. Residues: CASRPTGGSYNEQFF.

The rearrangement links TRBV18 to TRBJ1-5; 12 bases are shared with TRBD1. The V and J ends lost 3 bases and 6 bases, in that order; junction bases with no gene match: 18. CDR1 and CDR2 from the germline V gene are KGHSH and LQKENI. The CDR3 has 20 amino acids. The CDR3 DNA sequence: TGTGCCAGCTCACCTCGTCGCCCGGGACAGGGGGCGCGGGACGTTCAGCCCCAGCATTTT. Amino acids: CASSPRRPGQGARDVQPQHF.